The 30 T cell receptor beta chains reported below all come from one sample, sequenced in a study of Tregs in tolerant kidney transplant recipients. Data came from immunoSEQ multiplex PCR; TCRdb stores just in-frame clones and leaves some out. The sample contains 90,000 to 150,000 clones, around nine tenths of which appear only once. Sequencing was performed on CD4+ T cells from blood. The receptors come from a human donor in good health.

The chain employs TRBV7-6 and TRBJ1-1; D gene unclear. This CDR3 has 13 residues. V was shortened by 3 bases and J by 1 base, with 6 bases between the two germline ends. CDR1 is SGHVS, CDR2 FNYEAQ, per germline. The DNA for the CDR3 is TGTGCCAGCAGCTTCGATCAGAACACTGAAGCTTTCTTT. As protein: CASSFDQNTEAFF.

The CDR3 spells CASSYPAGVKWEQFF. The CDR3 region has the DNA TGTGCCAGCAGTTACCCGGCGGGAGTAAAATGGGAGCAGTTCTTC. V is TRBV6-5 and J is TRBJ2-1; 7 nucleotides line up with TRBD2. This CDR3 spans 15 amino acids. CDR1 and CDR2 from the germline V gene are MNHEY and SVGAGI. With 2 bases clipped from V and 10 bases from J, the junction kept 11 bases outside the gene matches.

V gene TRBV5-1 combines with J gene TRBJ2-1; 15 positions match TRBD2. Germline V gene sequence: CDR1 SGHRS, CDR2 YFSETQ. This CDR3 has 18 residues. The V and J ends lost 4 bases and 3 bases, in that order; junction bases with no gene match: 8. The CDR3 here is CASSRGGTSGRFYNEQFF. The DNA of the CDR3 is TGCGCCAGCAGCCGGGGTGGGACTAGCGGGAGGTTCTACAATGAGCAGTTCTTC.

This chain joins TRBV5-1 and TRBJ2-5; possible D gene TRBD1, 5 bases. CDR1 SGHRS and CDR2 YFSETQ come from the germline V gene. V gave up 6 bases and J gave up 1 base, with 10 bases separating them. The CDR3 consists of 13 residues. The chain's CDR3 is CASMVTAQETQYF. The CDR3 coding sequence is TGCGCCAGCATGGTGACAGCCCAAGAGACCCAGTACTTC.

This rearrangement joins TRBV5-1 to TRBJ2-5; the match to TRBD1 covers 9 bases. V shed 5 bases and J 6 bases; nucleotides not matched to a gene: 14. The CDR3 is 16 amino acids. Germline CDR1 reads SGHRS; CDR2 reads YFSETQ. CDR3 sequence: CASSLGGQGYSKTQYF. In nucleotides, the CDR3 is TGCGCCAGCAGTCTGGGAGGACAGGGGTATTCGAAGACCCAGTACTTC.

V usage is TRBV7-9 and J usage is TRBJ2-1; 9 bases match TRBD2. Unmatched junction bases numbered 4, after V lost 4 bases and J lost 9 bases. CDR3 length: 13 amino acids. Germline V CDR1 and CDR2: SEHNR, FQNEAQ (reference sequence). CDR3: CASSYGTSSEQFF. The CDR3 DNA reads TGTGCCAGCAGCTACGGGACTAGCAGTGAGCAGTTCTTC.

This rearrangement joins TRBV5-1 to TRBJ2-7; 14 bases line up with TRBD2. The length of the CDR3 is 15 residues. V shed 4 bases, J shed 9 bases, and the junction held 9 bases outside the gene matches. Germline-derived CDR1 and CDR2 are SGHRS and YFSETQ. The CDR3 nucleotides are TGCGCCAGCAGCCCGTCGGGACTAGCGGGAGTCAGGCAGTACTTC. Amino acids: CASSPSGLAGVRQYF.

This clone was recorded only once. The chain recombines TRBV5-1 with TRBJ2-2; D remains unclear. This CDR3 contains 14 residues. Trimming pared 4 bases from V and 6 bases from J, leaving 13 bases between. Germline V gives CDR1 SGHRS, CDR2 YFSETQ. As DNA, the CDR3 is TGCGCCAGCAGCCCCCCCCCTGGGCCCGGGGAGCTGTTTTTT. Protein: CASSPPPGPGELFF.

The chain has TRBV19 and TRBJ2-7, with 10 positions matching TRBD1. J was trimmed by 5 bases and V by 5 bases; bases with no gene match: 9. The CDR3 consists of 15 residues. Germline V gene data show CDR1 as LNHDA and CDR2 as SQIVND (reference sequence). For the CDR3, the DNA is TGTGCCAGTAGTCCCCCGGACAGGGGGAACAACGAGCAGTACTTC. Its translation is CASSPPDRGNNEQYF.

The chain links TRBV11-3 to TRBJ2-1; D unclear. The V and J ends lost 1 base and 1 base respectively, with 11 bases between them. The germline V gene encodes CDR1 SGHNT and CDR2 YENEEA. The CDR3 loop spans 16 amino acids. DNA for the CDR3: TGTGCCAGCAGCTTAGGGTTAGTTAGTTCCTACAATGAGCAGTTCTTC. Its protein product is CASSLGLVSSYNEQFF.

The rearrangement joins TRBV5-4 to TRBJ1-1; weak D call: TRBD1 (5 bases). The germline gives CDR1 SGHNT, CDR2 YYREEE (reference sequence). V was pared by 3 bases and J by 6 bases, with 18 bases between. This CDR3 region has 15 residues. The CDR3 nucleotides are TGTGCCAGCAGCTCTCAGGGCCTACAGAGCGCTGAAGCTTTCTTT. It translates to CASSSQGLQSAEAFF.

The chain combines TRBV7-2 with TRBJ1-1, with a tentative D call TRBD1 (5 bases). This CDR3 is built from 15 residues. The germline gives CDR1 SGHTA, CDR2 FQGNSA. V was cut by 0 bases and J by 10 bases, with 18 bases left in between. DNA of the CDR3: TGTGCCAGCAGCTTAGCTCTATCAGGGAAGACGCGAGCTTTCTTT. As protein: CASSLALSGKTRAFF.

The chain combines TRBV9 with TRBJ2-7; 7 positions match TRBD1. CDR1 is SGDLS, CDR2 YYNGEE, per germline. CDR3 length: 15 residues. Trimming cost V 3 bases and J 3 bases; bases outside gene matches: 9. CDR3 coding DNA: TGTGCCAGCAGCGCAAGACAGGGCCCAAACTACGAGCAGTACTTC. Amino acids: CASSARQGPNYEQYF.

V gene TRBV5-1 combines with J gene TRBJ2-2, with 7 bases that match TRBD2. This CDR3 comprises 15 residues. J gave up 7 bases and V 4 bases, and 10 bases lay outside the gene matches. Germline V gene sequence: CDR1 SGHRS, CDR2 YFSETQ. This CDR3 reads CASSLWAGEDGELFF. CDR3 DNA sequence: TGCGCCAGCAGCCTCTGGGCGGGAGAGGACGGGGAGCTGTTTTTT.

V is TRBV2 and J is TRBJ1-1; 11 positions agree with TRBD1. The V and J ends lost 4 bases and 1 base, in that order; junction bases with no gene match: 2. The V gene's germline CDR1 is SNHLY and CDR2 FYNNEI. This CDR3 region has 15 residues. Here the CDR3 DNA reads TGTGCCAGCAGTGCCGGGACAGGGGGGAACACTGAAGCTTTCTTT. Residues: CASSAGTGGNTEAFF.

The V call is TRBV2, the J call TRBJ2-1; 7 bases are shared with TRBD1. V was clipped by 5 bases and J by 12 bases; unmatched bases: 10. CDR3 length: 13 amino acids. CDR1 is SNHLY and CDR2 is FYNNEI in the germline V gene. The CDR3 region is CASSREKGATQFF. The CDR3 DNA reads as TGTGCCAGCAGTCGAGAGAAGGGGGCGACGCAGTTCTTC.

The rearrangement links TRBV2 to TRBJ2-1; D is ambiguous. Germline CDR1 SNHLY, CDR2 FYNNEI. CDR3 length equals 11 residues. V was pared by 3 bases and J by 9 bases, with 6 bases between. CDR3 sequence reads: CASSEVSEQFF. As DNA, the CDR3 is TGTGCCAGCAGTGAGGTCAGTGAGCAGTTCTTC. Combining the CDR3 with reference TRBV2 and TRBJ2-1 gives the whole variable domain EPEVTQTPSHQVTQMGQEVILRCVPISNHLYFYWYRQILGQKVEFLVSFYNNEISEKSEIFDDQFSVERPDGSNFTLKIRSTKLEDSAMYFCASSEVSEQFFGPGTRLTVL.

This sequence joins TRBV27 and TRBJ2-5, with 9 bases identical to TRBD1. Germline V gives CDR1 MNHEY, CDR2 SMNVEV (reference sequence). This CDR3 is 18 amino acids long. Unmatched junction bases numbered 15, after V lost 5 bases and J lost 2 bases. CDR3 amino acids: CASSRRQGGYPQQETQYF. CDR3 bases: TGTGCCAGCAGTCGAAGACAGGGGGGTTACCCACAGCAAGAGACCCAGTACTTC.

The chain couples TRBV2 to TRBJ2-3, with D unresolved. The CDR3 loop spans 14 amino acids. Germline V gene sequence: CDR1 SNHLY, CDR2 FYNNEI. The V end lost 6 bases, the J end lost 0 bases, and 10 bases lay between the germline ends. CDR3 DNA: TGTGCCAGCAGCATCCAACAGAGCACAGATACGCAGTATTTT. This gives the protein CASSIQQSTDTQYF. Full variable domain (outside the CDR3, taken from reference TRBV2 and TRBJ2-3): EPEVTQTPSHQVTQMGQEVILRCVPISNHLYFYWYRQILGQKVEFLVSFYNNEISEKSEIFDDQFSVERPDGSNFTLKIRSTKLEDSAMYFCASSIQQSTDTQYFGPGTRLTVL.

This clone was seen once. The CDR3 DNA sequence: TGTGCCAGCAGCCTCTACAGTTCCCAAAACACCATATATTTT. Translating gives CASSLYSSQNTIYF. The genes are TRBV13 and TRBJ1-3; D gene unclear. V shed 5 bases and J shed 6 bases, with 14 bases lying between them. The CDR3 runs to 14 residues. Germline V lookup: CDR1 PRHDT, CDR2 FYEKMQ (reference sequence).

The J gene is TRBJ2-7, the V gene TRBV7-2, with D possibly being TRBD1 (5 bases). V lost 5 bases and J 1 base, leaving 12 bases between the germline ends. Germline-derived CDR1 and CDR2 are SGHTA and FQGNSA. There are 14 residues in the CDR3. CDR3 nucleotide sequence: TGTGCCAGCAGCCCCGTCTCAGGGTCCTACGAGCAGTACTTC. It encodes CASSPVSGSYEQYF.

This clone was seen just once. The chain joins TRBV27 to TRBJ2-2, with D perhaps matching TRBD1 (6 bases). V was pared by 7 bases and J by 0 bases, with 15 bases between. The CDR3 has 16 residues. Germline V CDR1 and CDR2: MNHEY, SMNVEV (reference sequence). Written as DNA, the CDR3 is TGTGCCAGCACCTCCGGGAACAGGGCGAACACCGGGGAGCTGTTTTTT. This translates into CASTSGNRANTGELFF.

V gene TRBV6-6 combines with J gene TRBJ2-4; unclear D gene. CDR3 size: 14 residues. Between the trimmed V and J ends, which lost 2 bases and 6 bases, there was a span of 11 bases. Per germline, CDR1 MNHNY and CDR2 SVGAGI (reference sequence). CDR3 protein: CASSYGPALNIQYF. CDR3 coding DNA: TGTGCCAGCAGTTACGGACCGGCTTTAAACATTCAGTACTTC.

CDR3 DNA sequence: TGTGCCAGCAGACGTACTCCCGGGTCCGGTCGGGGAGAGACCCAGTACTTC. Translated: CASRRTPGSGRGETQYF. The chain combines TRBV5-4 with TRBJ2-5; a weak D match, TRBD2 (5 bases). Trimming removed 5 bases from V and 4 bases from J, with 24 bases in between. Per the germline V gene, CDR1 is SGHNT and CDR2 is YYREEE (reference sequence). CDR3 size: 17 residues.

V is TRBV6-5 and J is TRBJ1-2; the D is unclear. The V gene's germline CDR1 is MNHEY and CDR2 SVGAGI. The V gene lost 2 bases and the J gene lost 8 bases, with 12 bases spanning the gap. The CDR3 runs 13 residues. The CDR3, as DNA: TGTGCCAGCAGTTACAGGCAGGATTGGGGCTACACCTTC. As protein: CASSYRQDWGYTF.

The chain couples TRBV4-2 to TRBJ1-4; 9 bases fit TRBD1. CDR1 and CDR2 from the germline V gene are LGHNA and YNFKEQ. This CDR3 has 16 amino acids. With 4 bases clipped from V and 7 bases from J, the junction kept 10 bases outside the gene matches. The DNA for the CDR3 is TGTGCCAGCAGCCCATTACAGGGACAGGGTGCTGAAAAACTGTTTTTT. Its translation is CASSPLQGQGAEKLFF.

The chain joins TRBV7-9 to TRBJ2-6, with D unresolved. Trimming removed 5 bases from V and 3 bases from J, with 11 bases in between. From germline, CDR1 is SEHNR and CDR2 FQNEAQ (reference sequence). The CDR3 totals 15 residues. CDR3 bases: TGTGCCAGCAGCCCAAGGGCGTATGGGGCCAACGTCCTGACTTTC. It encodes CASSPRAYGANVLTF.

The rearrangement uses TRBV7-9 and TRBJ2-3; either TRBD1 or TRBD2 may supply D (5 bases each). CDR1 and CDR2 from the germline V gene are SEHNR and FQNEAQ (reference sequence). The V and J ends lost 5 bases and 0 bases respectively, with 12 bases between them. The CDR3 loop spans 15 amino acids. CDR3 sequence: CASSELWGSTDTQYF. CDR3 bases: TGTGCCAGCAGCGAACTGTGGGGGAGCACAGATACGCAGTATTTT.

The sample holds a few counts of this clone. The V call is TRBV11-2, the J call TRBJ2-7, with no clear D. The V gene lost 1 base and the J gene lost 3 bases, with 7 bases spanning the gap. The CDR3 extends over 13 amino acids. Germline V gene lookup returns CDR1 SGHAT and CDR2 FQNNGV. Written as DNA, the CDR3 is TGTGCCAGCAGCTTAGGCACGGACTACGAGCAGTACTTC. This gives the protein CASSLGTDYEQYF.

The genes are TRBV18 and TRBJ1-1, with TRBD1 identical over 12 bases. The CDR3 length is 16 residues. V lost 4 bases to trimming and J lost 5 bases; unmatched junction nucleotides: 8. CDR1 is KGHSH and CDR2 is LQKENI in the germline V gene. The CDR3 region is CASSQLGTGGWTEAFF. DNA for the CDR3: TGTGCCAGCTCACAACTCGGGACAGGGGGCTGGACTGAAGCTTTCTTT.